The clone carrying this T cell receptor beta chain came up many times. Its target is not known. Each CDR3 protein is one row after TCRdb ran MiXCR on the 5' RACE reads. The sample lists around 20,000 distinct CDR3 sequences, around 8.1% occurring once. These data belong to a study of spatial heterogeneity in lung cancer. The study, taken as a whole, reports: Within tumors, counts of expanded alpha and beta TCRs tracked tumor mutation counts.

Indicated time point: sample taken at primary tumor resection. The germline V gene encodes CDR1 LGHDT and CDR2 YNNKEL (reference sequence). CDR3 size: 14 residues. V gave up 0 bases and J gave up 5 bases, with 11 bases separating them. Sample: lung tumor tissue, taken at surgery. This chain links TRBV3-1 with TRBJ2-7, with D possibly TRBD1 on 5 matching bases. This sequence originates from a male donor with early-stage non-small cell lung cancer. The CDR3 here is CASSQDRVAHEQYF. CDR3 nucleotide sequence: TGTGCCAGCAGCCAAGACAGGGTGGCCCACGAGCAGTACTTC.